This T cell receptor (beta chain) was obtained from a study of T-cell memory formation after mild COVID-19. The germline gives CDR1 SEHNR, CDR2 FQNEAQ (reference sequence). This CDR3 is 15 amino acids long. V shed 1 base and J 5 bases; nucleotides not matched to a gene: 2. TCRdb itself ran the 5' RACE reads through MiXCR, one entry per CDR3 protein. The sample holds hundreds of thousands of distinct CDR3 sequences, 15% to 20% seen once. The sequenced sample was PBMCs or a T cell subset sorted from them (not recorded which). The V gene is TRBV7-9, the J gene TRBJ2-1; 10 bases fit TRBD2. This receptor was identified in a man between 18 and 29 years old who had mild COVID-19 (a few samples of this study predate the infection). Cell type and time point are not known. The CDR3 reads CASSLVLAGDNEQFF. The CDR3 DNA follows: TGTGCCAGCAGCTTAGTTCTAGCGGGGGACAATGAGCAGTTCTTC. Supplemented by reference TRBV7-9 and TRBJ2-1, the full variable domain reads DTGVSQNPRHKITKRGQNVTFRCDPISEHNRLYWYRQTLGQGPEFLTYFQNEAQLEKSRLLSDRFSAERPKGSFSTLEIQRTEQGDSAMYLCASSLVLAGDNEQFFGPGTRLTVL.